This TCR beta chain was obtained from a study of CD8 T cells in Susac syndrome. From blood CD8+ and CD4+ T cells, TCR beta sequences were generated. Isolation of CD8+ and CD4+ T cells was performed negatively, whereas enrichment of TEMRA cells was done by FACS. In the case of this clonotype: The antigen remains undetermined.

Findings and limits, study-wide: That the number of individuals in its TCR sequencing and HLA analysis was relatively small was acknowledged by the study.

It was with random hexamers that roughly 0.5 to 1 ug RNA was reverse transcribed. By means of immunoSEQ multiplex PCR, TCR beta CDR3 spanning 54 Vbeta and 13 Jbeta underwent amplification. TCRdb processed the immunoSEQ multiplex PCR reads anew with MiXCR; each CDR3 protein has one entry. The sample includes about 250,000 distinct CDR3 sequences, roughly 93% seen only once; the top ten take around 0.07%. V gave up 3 bases and J gave up 6 bases, with 12 bases separating them. The CDR3 sequence is 15 residues long. Germline V lookup: CDR1 MDHEN, CDR2 SYDVKM. Sequencing was carried out using CD4+ T cells from PBMCs. The gene calls are TRBV28 and TRBJ1-6, with D uncertain. This clonotype originated in a human donor with multiple sclerosis. The CDR3 protein is CASSFGGVLNSPLHF. In DNA, the CDR3 is TGTGCCAGCAGTTTCGGTGGAGTCCTTAATTCACCCCTCCACTTT.